The 14 T cell receptor beta chains below come from one sample, sequenced in a study. TCRdb independently ran MiXCR on the RT-PCR reads; one entry per CDR3 protein. The table includes fewer than 800,000 distinct CDR3 sequences, approximately 15% detected once. Sample: memory CD4+ T cells from blood. These receptors all come from a female donor in good health, serving as a healthy control.

The V gene is TRBV7-2, the J gene TRBJ2-7, with D tentatively TRBD1 (5 bases). Germline CDR1 is SGHTA and CDR2 is FQGNSA. CDR3 length: 14 residues. Between the trimmed V and J ends, which lost 2 bases and 6 bases, there was a span of 14 bases. This CDR3 is CASSLWPTTVEQYF. The CDR3 bases are TGTGCCAGCAGCTTATGGCCGACGACAGTCGAGCAGTACTTC.

This clonotype was seen many times. The chain links TRBV7-6 to TRBJ2-7; TRBD2 matches at 13 bases. Trimming took 5 bases from V and 2 from J; bases not matched to a gene: 12. The germline gives CDR1 SGHVS, CDR2 FNYEAQ. The CDR3 loop spans 18 amino acids. The CDR3 DNA is TGTGCCAGCAGCCCGAGCTGGGGACTAGCGGGAAAGCCCTACGAGCAGTACTTC. Amino acids: CASSPSWGLAGKPYEQYF.

This clonotype was recorded at least ten times. This chain connects TRBV7-2 to TRBJ1-6; D not certain. V gave up 5 bases and J gave up 7 bases, with 9 bases separating them. This CDR3 is built from 13 residues. Germline loops: CDR1 SGHTA, CDR2 FQGNSA. The CDR3 here is CASSQGRNSPLHF. CDR3 nucleotide sequence: TGTGCCAGCAGCCAAGGTCGGAATTCACCCCTCCACTTT.

This clonotype appeared a few times. This chain connects TRBV2 to TRBJ1-3; D unresolved. Trimming cost V 4 bases and J 3 bases, with 7 bases left between them. The CDR3 covers 13 residues. The germline V gene encodes CDR1 SNHLY and CDR2 FYNNEI. This CDR3 reads CASSVQSGNTIYF. CDR3 DNA sequence: TGTGCCAGCAGTGTCCAGAGTGGAAACACCATATATTTT.

A few counts support this clonotype. This rearrangement joins TRBV7-9 to TRBJ2-2; 9 positions match TRBD1. The CDR3 is 17 amino acids. Germline CDR1 SEHNR, CDR2 FQNEAQ (reference sequence). The ends lost 5 bases at V and 4 bases at J; junction bases unmatched: 11. CDR3 protein: CASSRFPGQGRTGELFF. DNA of the CDR3: TGTGCCAGCAGCAGATTTCCGGGACAGGGCCGCACCGGGGAGCTGTTTTTT.

This clonotype was detected only a few times. The rearrangement joins TRBV15 to TRBJ1-1; D may be TRBD1 (5 bases). The CDR3 spans 17 residues. The germline V gene has CDR1 LNHNV and CDR2 YYDKDF (reference sequence). Trimming cost V 0 bases and J 1 base, with 15 bases left between them. CDR3 protein: CATSRDFPGSGNTEAFF. The CDR3 DNA follows: TGTGCCACCAGCAGAGATTTCCCAGGGTCGGGGAACACTGAAGCTTTCTTT.

This clonotype was picked up a small number of times. This chain uses TRBV20-1 with TRBJ1-5; no clear D. Germline lookup yields CDR1 DFQATT and CDR2 SNEGSKA (reference sequence). This CDR3 is built from 13 residues. Trimming stripped 6 bases from V and 2 bases from J, with 11 bases between. The DNA of the CDR3 is TGCAGTGCCTCAACCCGGGGCAATCAGCCCCAGCATTTT. Translating gives CSASTRGNQPQHF.

This rearrangement joins TRBV20-1 to TRBJ2-2; weak D call: TRBD1 (5 bases). Trimming stripped 4 bases from V and 6 bases from J, with 9 bases between. There are 12 residues in the CDR3. CDR1 and CDR2 (germline): DFQATT, SNEGSKA (reference sequence). The CDR3 DNA reads TGCAGTGCTATAGGGGCCCCCGGGGAGCTGTTTTTT. It translates to CSAIGAPGELFF.

V gene TRBV27 combines with J gene TRBJ2-7; possible D gene TRBD2, 7 bases. The length of the CDR3 is 13 residues. CDR1 and CDR2 from the germline V gene are MNHEY and SMNVEV (reference sequence). The V and J ends lost 10 bases and 3 bases respectively, with 16 bases between them. This CDR3 reads CATLRGGGYEQYF. CDR3 coding DNA: TGTGCCACCCTCAGGGGAGGGGGCTACGAGCAGTACTTC.

This clonotype was seen a handful of times. This sequence joins TRBV6-1 and TRBJ2-2, with D possibly matching TRBD2 (5 bases). V lost 4 bases and J lost 2, with 11 bases in between. Germline V gene lookup returns CDR1 MNHNS and CDR2 SASEGT. The CDR3 runs to 15 residues. CDR3 bases: TGTGCCAGCAGTGCACTCAGGACTAACACCGGGGAGCTGTTTTTT. It is translated as CASSALRTNTGELFF.

The chain couples TRBV7-2 to TRBJ1-1; D is undetermined. Germline loops: CDR1 SGHTA, CDR2 FQGNSA. The CDR3 is made up of 13 amino acids. Between the trimmed V and J ends, which lost 5 bases and 1 base, there was a span of 8 bases. The CDR3 spells CASSAFGNTEAFF. DNA of the CDR3: TGTGCCAGCAGCGCCTTTGGGAACACTGAAGCTTTCTTT.

This chain connects TRBV12-3 or TRBV12-4 to TRBJ2-3; 12 nucleotides match TRBD2. Germline trimming cut 3 bases from V and 5 bases from J; bases unmatched to any gene: 6. This CDR3 has 16 residues. Here the CDR3 reads CASSFTSGGPRDTQYF. CDR3 sequence (DNA): TGTGCCAGCAGTTTCACTAGCGGGGGGCCAAGAGATACGCAGTATTTT.

V is TRBV11-2 and J is TRBJ1-1; perhaps TRBD1 as D (5 bases). Germline lookup yields CDR1 SGHAT and CDR2 FQNNGV. The V gene lost 2 bases and the J gene lost 8 bases, with 15 bases spanning the gap. The CDR3 sequence is 14 residues long. The DNA for the CDR3 is TGTGCCAGCAGCTTACAGGGCCGCGTGAGGGAAGCTTTCTTT. Encoded protein: CASSLQGRVREAFF. Filled out from reference TRBV11-2 and TRBJ1-1, the complete variable domain reads EAGVAQSPRYKIIEKRQSVAFWCNPISGHATLYWYQQILGQGPKLLIQFQNNGVVDDSQLPKDRFSAERLKGVDSTLKIQPAKLEDSAVYLCASSLQGRVREAFFGQGTRLTVV.

This clonotype was seen many times. The gene calls are TRBV6-5 and TRBJ2-1, with 12 bases aligning to TRBD2. V shed 2 bases and J 9 bases; nucleotides not matched to a gene: 11. The CDR3 runs to 17 residues. From germline, CDR1 is MNHEY and CDR2 SVGAGI. The CDR3 is CASSYQRPTSGSSEQFF. In DNA, the CDR3 is TGTGCCAGCAGTTACCAGCGCCCGACTAGCGGGAGCAGTGAGCAGTTCTTC.